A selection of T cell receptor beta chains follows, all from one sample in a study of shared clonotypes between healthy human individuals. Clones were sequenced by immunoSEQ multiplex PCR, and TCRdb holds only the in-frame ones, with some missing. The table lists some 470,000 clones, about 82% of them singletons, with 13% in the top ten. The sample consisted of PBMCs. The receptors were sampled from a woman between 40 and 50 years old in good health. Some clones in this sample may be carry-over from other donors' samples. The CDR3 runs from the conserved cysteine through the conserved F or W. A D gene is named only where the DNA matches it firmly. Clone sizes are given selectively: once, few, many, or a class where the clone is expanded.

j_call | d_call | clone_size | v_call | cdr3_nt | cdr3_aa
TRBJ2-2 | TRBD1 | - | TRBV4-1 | TGCGCCAGCAGCCTAAGCTACGGACAGGGGAACACCGGGGAGCTGTTTTTT | CASSLSYGQGNTGELFF
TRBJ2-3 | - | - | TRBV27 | TGTGCCAGCAGTATGTCCCTGATAGATACGCAGTATTTT | CASSMSLIDTQYF
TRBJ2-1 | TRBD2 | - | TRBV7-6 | TGTGCCAGCAGCTTATTAGGGACTAGCGGGAGAAGTAGTGAGCAGTTCTTC | CASSLLGTSGRSSEQFF
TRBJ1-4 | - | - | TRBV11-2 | TGTGCCAGCAGCCCAGCTGACAGCGAAAATGAAAAACTGTTTTTT | CASSPADSENEKLFF
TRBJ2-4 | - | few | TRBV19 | TGTGCCAGTAGTCCTGGAAGGGGAGGAGGCATTCAGTACTTC | CASSPGRGGGIQYF
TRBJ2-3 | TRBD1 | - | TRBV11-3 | TGTGCCAGCACCACAGGGGAAGGGGATACGCAGTATTTT | CASTTGEGDTQYF
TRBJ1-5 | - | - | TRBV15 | TGTGCCACCAGCAGAGATTTACCCCAGCCCCAGCATTTT | CATSRDLPQPQHF
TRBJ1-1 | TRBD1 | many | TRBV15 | TGTGCCACCAGCGGAGGACAGGGAAACACTGAAGCTTTCTTT | CATSGGQGNTEAFF
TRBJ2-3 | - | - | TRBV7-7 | TGTGCCAGCAGGGCCTTGGGGGGAGATACGCAGTATTTT | CASRALGGDTQYF
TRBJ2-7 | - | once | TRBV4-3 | TGCGCCAGCAGCCAAGATAGGGGTTCCTACGAGCAGTACTTC | CASSQDRGSYEQYF
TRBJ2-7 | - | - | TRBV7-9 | TGTGCCAGCAGCTTTAATGCAGGGGAGCAGTACTTC | CASSFNAGEQYF
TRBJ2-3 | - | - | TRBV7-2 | TGTGCCAGCAGCTTAGTAGCTTTGGCGGGATATACGCAGTATTTT | CASSLVALAGYTQYF
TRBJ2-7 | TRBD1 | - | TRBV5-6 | TGTGCCAGCAGCTTGGTCGGACAGGGGTTGGGTGAGCAGTACTTC | CASSLVGQGLGEQYF
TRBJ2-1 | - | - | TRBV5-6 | TGTGCCAGCAGCAACTACAATGAGCAGTTCTTC | CASSNYNEQFF
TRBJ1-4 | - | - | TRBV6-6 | TGTGCCAGCAGTCTTATAACTAATGAAAAACTGTTTTTT | CASSLITNEKLFF
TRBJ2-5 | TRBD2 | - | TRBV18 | TGTGCCAGCTCAATAACTAGCGATCAAGAGACCCAGTACTTC | CASSITSDQETQYF
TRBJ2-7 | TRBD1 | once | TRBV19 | TGTGCCAGTAGTATAGGGGACAGCCACGAGCAGTACTTC | CASSIGDSHEQYF
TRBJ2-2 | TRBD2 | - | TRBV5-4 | TGTGCCAGCAGCTTTCATAGCGGGAGGGACACCGGGGAGCTGTTTTTT | CASSFHSGRDTGELFF
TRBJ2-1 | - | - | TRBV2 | TGTGCCAGCAGTGTCCTCGATGAGCAGTTCTTC | CASSVLDEQFF
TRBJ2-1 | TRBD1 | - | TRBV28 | TGTGCCAGCAGCCCTGGGACAGGGGTCCAACGGGGCAATGAGCAGTTCTTC | CASSPGTGVQRGNEQFF
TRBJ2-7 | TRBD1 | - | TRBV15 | TGTGCCACCAGCAGGGGACAGGGTTTGTCCTACGAGCAGTACTTC | CATSRGQGLSYEQYF
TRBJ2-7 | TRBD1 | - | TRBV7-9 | TGTGCCAGCTCCTCCAGGGGGCCCTACGAGCAGTACTTC | CASSSRGPYEQYF
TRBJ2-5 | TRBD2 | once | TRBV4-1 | TGCGCCAGCAGCCAAGATCGGGGACAGACTAGCGGGAGGGGAAAGACCCAGTACTTC | CASSQDRGQTSGRGKTQYF
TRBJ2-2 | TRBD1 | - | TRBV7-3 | TGTGCCAGCAGCTCCTCCCGGGACAGAGTAGCCTCCGGGGAGCTGTTTTTT | CASSSSRDRVASGELFF
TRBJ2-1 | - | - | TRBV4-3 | TGCGCCAGCAGCCAAGTTCTTAGAGCCAATGAGCAGTTCTTC | CASSQVLRANEQFF
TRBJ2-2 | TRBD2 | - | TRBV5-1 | TGCGCCAGCAGCTTCATAACTAGCGGCAGCTTGAACACCGGGGAGCTGTTTTTT | CASSFITSGSLNTGELFF
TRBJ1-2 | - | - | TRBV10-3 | TGTGCCATCAGTGAGTCGACTCGGGTCAGGGAGAGTGGCTACACCTTC | CAISESTRVRESGYTF
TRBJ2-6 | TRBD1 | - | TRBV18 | TGTGCCAGCTCACAAACAGGGGGCCGCTCTGGGGCCAACGTCCTGACTTTC | CASSQTGGRSGANVLTF
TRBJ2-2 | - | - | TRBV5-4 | TGTGCCAGCAGGATCGGAAGAAACACCGGGGAGCTGTTTTTT | CASRIGRNTGELFF
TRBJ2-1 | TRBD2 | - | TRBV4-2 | TGTGCCAGCAGCCAACCCCCGGGACTAGCGGGGACGAATAGGGGGGATGAGCAGTTCTTC | CASSQPPGLAGTNRGDEQFF
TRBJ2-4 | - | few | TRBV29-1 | TGCAGCGTTGAGGCCGGGGGAGACATTCAGTACTTC | CSVEAGGDIQYF
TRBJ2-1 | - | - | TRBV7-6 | TGTGCCAGCAGCCCCACCCCGGGGGAGCAGTTCTTC | CASSPTPGEQFF
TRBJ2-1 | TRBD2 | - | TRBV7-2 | TGTGCCAGCAGCTTAAATAGACTAGCGGGATATAATGAGCAGTTCTTC | CASSLNRLAGYNEQFF
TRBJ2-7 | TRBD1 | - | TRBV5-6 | TGTGCCAGCAGCTTTGTCGACAGGGCCAACTACGAGCAGTACTTC | CASSFVDRANYEQYF
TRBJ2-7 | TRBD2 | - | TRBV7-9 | TGTGCCAGCAGCATAGGACTAGCGGGAAACTACGAGCAGTACTTC | CASSIGLAGNYEQYF
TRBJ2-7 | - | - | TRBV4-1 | TGCGCCAGCAGCCTTAGCAGGAGTAGGAACTCCTACGAGCAGTACTTC | CASSLSRSRNSYEQYF
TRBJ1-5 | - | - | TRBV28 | TGTGCCAGCAGTCCTAGGGGGGGTTGGAATCAGCCCCAGCATTTT | CASSPRGGWNQPQHF
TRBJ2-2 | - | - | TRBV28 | TGTGCCAGCAGTCCCCCCGGACTTAACACCGGGGAGCTGTTTTTT | CASSPPGLNTGELFF
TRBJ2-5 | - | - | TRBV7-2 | TGTGCCAGCAGCTCCGGGACACCCCCGGAGACCCAGTACTTC | CASSSGTPPETQYF
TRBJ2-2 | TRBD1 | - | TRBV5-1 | TGCGCCAGCAGCTTGGCAGGACAGGGGACCGGGGAGCTGTTTTTT | CASSLAGQGTGELFF
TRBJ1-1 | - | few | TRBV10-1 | TGCGCCAGCAGTGGAACACGGGGGACTGAAGCTTTCTTT | CASSGTRGTEAFF
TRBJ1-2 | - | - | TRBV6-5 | TGTGCCAGCAGTTACTCGCTCCAGGCGAACTATGGCTACACCTTC | CASSYSLQANYGYTF
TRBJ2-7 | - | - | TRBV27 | TGTGCCAGCAGTTCCAACGATTTTCGGGGTGGCTACGAGCAGTACTTC | CASSSNDFRGGYEQYF
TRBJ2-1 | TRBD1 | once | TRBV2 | TGTGCCAGCAGTTTGGGACAGGGAAGGGGCAATGAGCAGTTCTTC | CASSLGQGRGNEQFF
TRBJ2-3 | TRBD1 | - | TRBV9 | TGTGCCAGCAGCCTCCGGACAGGGTCTAGCACAGATACGCAGTATTTT | CASSLRTGSSTDTQYF
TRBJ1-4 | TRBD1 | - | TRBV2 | TGTGCCAGCAGATCCGGGACAGGGTATGAAAAACTGTTTTTT | CASRSGTGYEKLFF
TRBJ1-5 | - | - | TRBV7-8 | TGTGCCAGCAGCTCGGGGACATTCTCAGGGTCTGGCCTGAAGGCCCAGCATTTT | CASSSGTFSGSGLKAQHF
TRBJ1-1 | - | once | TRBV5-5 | TGTGCCAGCAGCTACCGTCCAAGAGGGGACACTGAAGCTTTCTTT | CASSYRPRGDTEAFF
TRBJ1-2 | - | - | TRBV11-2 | TGTGCCAGCAGCTTAGGGACTTCAGGACCTTTCTATGGCTACACCTTC | CASSLGTSGPFYGYTF
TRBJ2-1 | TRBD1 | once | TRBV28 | TGTGCCAGCAGTTTATCAACGGGGACAGGGAGGAATGAGCAGTTCTTC | CASSLSTGTGRNEQFF